One and the same sample provided the 31 T cell receptor beta chains below, sequenced in a study of control samples from healthy donors and cancer patients. The assay was immunoSEQ multiplex PCR, and TCRdb's table has in-frame clones only and misses some. The table records tens of thousands of clones, about 88% of them present only once. The sequencing input was PBMCs. These TCRs come from a man aged 50-60 years with head and neck cancer.

The chain combines TRBV6-5 with TRBJ2-2; tentative D call: TRBD1 (5 bases). V lost 4 bases to trimming and J lost 2 bases, with 14 bases between them. The CDR3 has 16 amino acids. Germline V CDR1 and CDR2: MNHEY, SVGAGI. The CDR3 DNA reads as TGTGCCAGCAGTTCAGGGCGTCAGGGAAACACCGGGGAGCTGTTTTTT. Its translation: CASSSGRQGNTGELFF.

This rearrangement joins TRBV20-1 to TRBJ2-7; no clear D gene. This CDR3 comprises 14 residues. Germline CDR1 DFQATT, CDR2 SNEGSKA (reference sequence). V lost 3 bases, J lost 2 bases, and 14 bases lay in between. CDR3 loop: CSASPGAGAYEQYF. The DNA for the CDR3 is TGCAGTGCTAGTCCGGGCGCAGGAGCCTACGAGCAGTACTTC.

The genes are TRBV6-5 and TRBJ1-6; D perhaps matches TRBD1 (6 bases). CDR3 length equals 15 residues. The ends were cut back, 6 bases at V and 5 bases at J, with 14 bases in the middle. CDR1 and CDR2 from the germline V gene are MNHEY and SVGAGI. Here the CDR3 reads CASRALRGDNSPLHF. The CDR3 nucleotides read TGTGCCAGCAGAGCCCTGAGGGGGGATAATTCACCCCTCCACTTT.

This rearrangement joins TRBV2 to TRBJ2-5, with a weak D call TRBD2 (5 bases). Germline CDR1 is SNHLY and CDR2 is FYNNEI. The CDR3 spans 15 residues. The ends were cut back, 6 bases at V and 1 base at J, with 15 bases in the middle. The CDR3 spells CASSRAGSPQETQYF. The CDR3 coding sequence is TGTGCCAGCAGCCGGGCGGGCAGTCCCCAAGAGACCCAGTACTTC. Full variable domain (missing parts from reference TRBV2 and TRBJ2-5): EPEVTQTPSHQVTQMGQEVILRCVPISNHLYFYWYRQILGQKVEFLVSFYNNEISEKSEIFDDQFSVERPDGSNFTLKIRSTKLEDSAMYFCASSRAGSPQETQYFGPGTRLLVL.

V is TRBV5-4 and J is TRBJ1-2; 9 nucleotides line up with TRBD1. CDR1 is SGHNT and CDR2 is YYREEE in the germline V gene (reference sequence). After removal of 4 bases from V and 5 bases from J, the junction contained 9 bases not matched to a gene. The CDR3 has 15 residues. CDR3 protein: CASSTGTGLRYGYTF. CDR3 DNA: TGTGCCAGCAGCACCGGGACAGGGCTGAGGTATGGCTACACCTTC. The complete variable domain, with remaining parts taken from reference TRBV5-4 and TRBJ1-2, reads ETGVTQSPTHLIKTRGQQVTLRCSSQSGHNTVSWYQQALGQGPQFIFQYYREEENGRGNFPPRFSGLQFPNYSSELNVNALELDDSALYLCASSTGTGLRYGYTFGSGTRLTVV.

A single count supports this clone. The CDR3: CASSLAFGSHSLLTGELFF. The CDR3 nucleotides are TGTGCCAGCAGCTTAGCGTTCGGGAGCCACTCTTTGCTCACCGGGGAGCTGTTTTTT. The chain recombines TRBV7-6 with TRBJ2-2, with D perhaps matching TRBD2 (6 bases). The CDR3 runs 19 residues. Germline values: CDR1 SGHVS, CDR2 FNYEAQ. V lost 0 bases and J lost 4, with 21 bases in between.

This clone was seen only once. This chain connects TRBV6-4 to TRBJ2-1, with 10 bases matching TRBD2. The CDR3 has 14 residues. The V and J ends lost 3 bases and 9 bases, in that order; junction bases with no gene match: 5. Per germline, CDR1 MRHNA and CDR2 SNTAGT. CDR3 sequence: CASSESGGAAEQFF. DNA for the CDR3: TGTGCCAGCAGTGAGAGCGGGGGGGCAGCTGAGCAGTTCTTC.

The chain employs TRBV7-6 and TRBJ1-3; D remains unclear. The V gene lost 5 bases and the J gene lost 0 bases, with 8 bases spanning the gap. Germline V gene lookup returns CDR1 SGHVS and CDR2 FNYEAQ. This CDR3 region has 14 residues. CDR3 amino acids: CASSGLGSGNTIYF. For the CDR3, the DNA is TGTGCCAGCAGCGGACTCGGCTCTGGAAACACCATATATTTT. Drawing the rest from reference TRBV7-6 and TRBJ1-3, the complete variable domain is GAGVSQSPRYKVTKRGQDVALRCDPISGHVSLYWYRQALGQGPEFLTYFNYEAQQDKSGLPNDRFSAERPEGSISTLTIQRTEQRDSAMYRCASSGLGSGNTIYFGEGSWLTVV.

This clone was seen a few times. The chain joins TRBV4-2 to TRBJ1-4; TRBD1 might be the D (6 bases). This CDR3 has 14 amino acids. Germline CDR1 reads LGHNA; CDR2 reads YNFKEQ. V was cut by 4 bases and J by 4 bases, with 10 bases left in between. The CDR3 here is CASSRTVDNEKLFF. The CDR3 coding sequence is TGTGCCAGCAGCCGGACAGTAGATAATGAAAAACTGTTTTTT.

This chain joins TRBV10-1 and TRBJ2-3; the D gene is possibly TRBD2 (6 bases). Trimming pared 2 bases from V and 0 bases from J, leaving 6 bases between. Looked up from germline, CDR1 is WNHNN and CDR2 is SYGVQD (reference sequence). CDR3 length: 14 residues. The CDR3 sequence: CASSEGTSTDTQYF. For the CDR3, the DNA is TGCGCCAGCAGTGAGGGGACTAGCACAGATACGCAGTATTTT.

The chain combines TRBV7-3 with TRBJ2-3, with a weak D call TRBD2 (5 bases). The germline gives CDR1 SGHTA, CDR2 FQGTGA. The CDR3 spans 15 residues. The V end was cut by 5 bases, the J end by 4 bases, with 16 bases between. The CDR3 loop is CASSRLALAADTQYF. The CDR3, as DNA: TGTGCCAGCAGCCGTTTAGCGTTGGCGGCAGATACGCAGTATTTT.

DNA of the CDR3: TGTGCCAGCAGCCAAGAGAGGGGGACAGGCGACGAAAAACTGTTTTTT. It is translated as CASSQERGTGDEKLFF. V gene TRBV3-1 (or the pseudogene TRBV3-2) combines with J gene TRBJ1-4; 8 nucleotides align to TRBD1. The V segment lost 0 bases and the J segment 8 bases; nucleotides outside the gene matches: 8. The length of the CDR3 is 16 residues. Germline V gives CDR1 LGHDT, CDR2 YNNKEL (reference sequence).

The chain uses TRBV19 and TRBJ2-1; a possible D gene is TRBD2 (7 bases). Trimming left V 3 bases short and J 8 bases short, with 17 bases between. The CDR3 has 15 residues. CDR1 LNHDA and CDR2 SQIVND come from the germline V gene (reference sequence). Here the CDR3 DNA reads TGTGCCAGTAGTATGAGGGGAGGGGGAGGGGATGAGCAGTTCTTC. Its protein is CASSMRGGGGDEQFF.

This CDR3 is CASSFGAETDTQYF. The CDR3 nucleotides are TGTGCCAGCAGCTTTGGAGCAGAAACAGATACGCAGTATTTT. The chain carries TRBV7-6 and TRBJ2-3; no clear D. The CDR3 sequence is 14 residues long. CDR1 is SGHVS, CDR2 FNYEAQ, per germline. The V gene lost 3 bases and the J gene lost 3 bases, with 10 bases spanning the gap.

This clone was picked up one time. V gene TRBV7-3 combines with J gene TRBJ2-1, with D perhaps TRBD2 (5 bases). V was trimmed by 2 bases and J by 7 bases, leaving 15 bases between them. CDR3 length: 15 residues. The V gene's germline CDR1 is SGHTA and CDR2 FQGTGA. The CDR3: CASSLASSLGNEQFF. In nucleotides, the CDR3 is TGTGCCAGCAGCTTAGCTAGCAGTTTGGGGAATGAGCAGTTCTTC. The complete variable domain, with remaining parts taken from reference TRBV7-3 and TRBJ2-1, reads GAGVSQTPSNKVTEKGKYVELRCDPISGHTALYWYRQSLGQGPEFLIYFQGTGAADDSGLPNDRFFAVRPEGSVSTLKIQRTERGDSAVYLCASSLASSLGNEQFFGPGTRLTVL.

The CDR3 DNA reads as TGCGCCAGCAGCCTGTCAATCCAGAACTATGGCTACACCTTC. It codes for CASSLSIQNYGYTF. V gene TRBV4-3 combines with J gene TRBJ1-2; D is ambiguous. CDR3 length equals 14 residues. The V gene lost 4 bases and the J gene lost 2 bases, with 11 bases spanning the gap. Germline CDR1 is LGHNA and CDR2 is YSLEER.

V usage is TRBV4-3 and J usage is TRBJ2-2; D is undetermined. The CDR3 extends over 11 amino acids. The germline V gene has CDR1 LGHNA and CDR2 YSLEER. V lost 4 bases and J 5 bases, leaving 2 bases between the germline ends. The CDR3 DNA reads as TGCGCCAGCAGCCGGACCGGGGAGCTGTTTTTT. Amino acid sequence: CASSRTGELFF.

V is TRBV6-5 and J is TRBJ2-3; TRBD2 matches at 11 bases. CDR1 and CDR2 from the germline V gene are MNHEY and SVGAGI. This CDR3 is 14 amino acids long. Germline trimming cut 8 bases from V and 5 bases from J; bases unmatched to any gene: 6. CDR3 residues: CASLLAGDGDTQYF. The CDR3 DNA reads as TGTGCCAGCCTACTAGCGGGAGATGGAGATACGCAGTATTTT.

The rearrangement links TRBV6-5 to TRBJ1-6; D is undetermined. CDR3 size: 14 residues. The V end lost 8 bases, the J end lost 4 bases, and 12 bases lay between the germline ends. Germline values: CDR1 MNHEY, CDR2 SVGAGI. As DNA, the CDR3 is TGTGCCAGCTGCTCTGTAGGATATAATTCACCCCTCCACTTT. Protein product: CASCSVGYNSPLHF.

This chain uses TRBV30 with TRBJ1-5; 9 nucleotides agree with TRBD1. This CDR3 comprises 14 residues. The trim removed 2 bases at V and 6 bases at J, leaving 5 bases unmatched. Germline V lookup: CDR1 GTSNPN, CDR2 SVGIG (reference sequence). The DNA of the CDR3 is TGTGCCTGGAGTTCGGGACAGGGCGGTCAGCCCCAGCATTTT. It is translated as CAWSSGQGGQPQHF. Full variable domain (missing parts from reference TRBV30 and TRBJ1-5): SQTIHQWPATLVQPVGSPLSLECTVEGTSNPNLYWYRQAAGRGLQLLFYSVGIGQISSEVPQNLSASRPQDRQFILSSKKLLLSDSGFYLCAWSSGQGGQPQHFGDGTRLSIL.

V and J are TRBV2 and TRBJ2-1, with D tentatively TRBD2 (6 bases). Trimming took off 6 bases at V and 6 bases at J, with 18 bases between the two ends. Germline V lookup: CDR1 SNHLY, CDR2 FYNNEI. The CDR3 sequence is 15 residues long. CDR3 coding DNA: TGTGCCAGCAGGCCCCTTGCGGGGTATCGCAATGAGCAGTTCTTC. Residues: CASRPLAGYRNEQFF.

The chain has TRBV29-1 and TRBJ2-7; 9 bases agree with TRBD2. The CDR3 runs 13 residues. Losses at the gene ends were 8 bases for V and 2 bases for J; bases not matched to a gene: 7. Germline V gene lookup returns CDR1 SQVTM and CDR2 ANQGSEA. CDR3 sequence (DNA): TGCAGCTTTTTAGCGGGAGCACCCTACGAGCAGTACTTC. The encoded protein is CSFLAGAPYEQYF.

The rearrangement links TRBV13 to TRBJ2-3; possible D gene TRBD1, 7 bases. Trimming pared 5 bases from V and 7 bases from J, leaving 16 bases between. This CDR3 has 14 amino acids. Germline-derived CDR1 and CDR2 are PRHDT and FYEKMQ (reference sequence). The CDR3, as DNA: TGTGCCAGCAGCGACCCCAGGGGGAGGAATACGCAGTATTTT. Amino acids: CASSDPRGRNTQYF.

The CDR3: CASVPSLNSGNTIYF. The DNA for the CDR3 is TGTGCCAGCGTACCAAGTTTGAACTCTGGAAACACCATATATTTT. The chain uses TRBV28 and TRBJ1-3, with no clear D. The CDR3 is made up of 15 amino acids. Trimming removed 8 bases from V and 0 bases from J, with 14 bases in between. CDR1 is MDHEN, CDR2 SYDVKM, per germline.

The J gene is TRBJ2-3, the V gene TRBV11-3; 7 bases match TRBD1. The CDR3 is 12 amino acids. In germline, CDR1 is SGHNT, CDR2 YENEEA. Losses at the gene ends were 4 bases for V and 7 bases for J; bases not matched to a gene: 2. The CDR3 DNA follows: TGTGCCAGCAGCTGGGGACAGCATACGCAGTATTTT. Its protein product is CASSWGQHTQYF.

The V and J genes are TRBV27 and TRBJ2-3; 9 positions agree with TRBD1. From germline, CDR1 is MNHEY and CDR2 SMNVEV (reference sequence). This CDR3 contains 16 residues. After removal of 4 bases from V and 1 base from J, the junction contained 6 bases not matched to a gene. The CDR3 nucleotides are TGTGCCAGCAGTTCCCCTAACAGGGGGCGCACAGATACGCAGTATTTT. This encodes CASSSPNRGRTDTQYF.

This chain joins TRBV7-2 and TRBJ2-7; 11 bases agree with TRBD2. Per the germline V gene, CDR1 is SGHTA and CDR2 is FQGNSA. The CDR3 runs 18 residues. V lost 1 base to trimming and J lost 2 bases; unmatched junction nucleotides: 10. The CDR3 DNA reads as TGTGCCAGCAGCTTAGGGCCTAGCGGGGGGCCGGTCGCCTACGAGCAGTACTTC. Amino acids: CASSLGPSGGPVAYEQYF.

The CDR3 region has the DNA TGTGCCAGCAGCTTCCGCGGGAACCAAGAGACCCAGTACTTC. Protein product: CASSFRGNQETQYF. This rearrangement joins TRBV7-2 to TRBJ2-5; possible D gene TRBD2, 6 bases. Germline CDR1 SGHTA, CDR2 FQGNSA. This CDR3 is 14 amino acids long. The germline V and J ends were trimmed by 3 bases and 0 bases, with 8 bases remaining between them. Drawing the rest from reference TRBV7-2 and TRBJ2-5, the complete variable domain is GAGVSQSPSNKVTEKGKDVELRCDPISGHTALYWYRQSLGQGLEFLIYFQGNSAPDKSGLPSDRFSAERTGGSVSTLTIQRTQQEDSAVYLCASSFRGNQETQYFGPGTRLLVL.

This clone was picked up one time. The gene calls are TRBV10-3 and TRBJ2-7; D is ambiguous. CDR1 and CDR2 from the germline V gene are ENHRY and SYGVKD. V gave up 0 bases and J gave up 1 base, with 13 bases separating them. The CDR3 runs to 16 residues. The CDR3 here is CAISESLVSVSYEQYF. DNA for the CDR3: TGTGCCATCAGTGAGTCGTTAGTTTCCGTATCCTACGAGCAGTACTTC.

CDR3 coding DNA: TGTGCCAGCAGCCCTAGGAGCGGGAGACAAGAGACCCAGTACTTC. The encoded protein is CASSPRSGRQETQYF. The rearrangement uses TRBV3-1 (or the pseudogene TRBV3-2) and TRBJ2-5; 8 bases map to TRBD2. The CDR3 covers 15 residues. Germline-derived CDR1 and CDR2 are LGHDT and YNNKEL (reference sequence). Trimming at V came to 4 bases and at J to 2 bases, leaving 6 bases not matched to a gene.

The V call is TRBV10-2, the J call TRBJ1-5; TRBD1 is a possible D gene (6 bases). The germline V gene has CDR1 WSHSY and CDR2 SAAADI. The CDR3 is 16 residues long. V was shortened by 2 bases and J by 2 bases, with 13 bases between the two germline ends. CDR3 DNA: TGCGCCAGCAGTGAGATGGGGGGGCTGGGCAATCAGCCCCAGCATTTT. Translated: CASSEMGGLGNQPQHF.